This T cell receptor (beta chain) was captured by sequencing in a study of cytomegalovirus exposure and HLA in healthy donors. General study points: Available immune exposure information covered CMV serostatus only. Some TCR beta chains (about 170 of them) were listed as cytomegalovirus-associated. Likely technical artifact: a cluster of highly shared sequence variants.

About this clone itself: The antigen remains unidentified.

With 60 Vbeta and 13 Jbeta primers, the PCR was carried out. The table came from immunoSEQ multiplex PCR; TCRdb's copy has only in-frame clones and leaves some out. The table includes about 160,000 clones, 71% detected once. The CDR3 extends over 16 amino acids. The V gene's germline CDR1 is SGHNT and CDR2 YYREEE (reference sequence). Trimming cost V 0 bases and J 2 bases; bases outside gene matches: 5. The source is a woman in her twenties or thirties in good health and CMV-seronegative. Material for sequencing was PBMCs. V gene TRBV5-4 combines with J gene TRBJ2-3, with 8 bases aligning to TRBD2. The CDR3 region is CASSLALAGLTDTQYF. The CDR3 region has the DNA TGTGCCAGCAGCTTGGCATTAGCGGGGCTCACAGATACGCAGTATTTT.